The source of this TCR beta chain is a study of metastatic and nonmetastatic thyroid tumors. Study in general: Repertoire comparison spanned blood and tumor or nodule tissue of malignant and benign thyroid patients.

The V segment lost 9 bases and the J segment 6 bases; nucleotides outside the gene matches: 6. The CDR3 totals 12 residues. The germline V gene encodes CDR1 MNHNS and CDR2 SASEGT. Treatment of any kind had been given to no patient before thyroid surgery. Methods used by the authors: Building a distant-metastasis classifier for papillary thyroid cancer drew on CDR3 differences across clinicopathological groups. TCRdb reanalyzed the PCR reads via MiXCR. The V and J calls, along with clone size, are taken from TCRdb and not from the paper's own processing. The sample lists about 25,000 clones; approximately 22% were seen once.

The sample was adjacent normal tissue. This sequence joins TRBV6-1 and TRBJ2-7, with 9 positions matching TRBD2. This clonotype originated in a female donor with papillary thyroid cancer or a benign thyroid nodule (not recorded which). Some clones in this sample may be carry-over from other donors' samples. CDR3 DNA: TGTGCCAGGACTAGCGGCTGGGGCGAGCAGTACTTC. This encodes CARTSGWGEQYF.